The 8 T cell receptor beta chains below come from one sample, sequenced in a study of cytomegalovirus exposure and HLA in healthy donors. This table comes from immunoSEQ multiplex PCR, and its TCRdb copy is limited to in-frame clones, with some not included. Of around 120,000 clones listed, about 85% are singletons. The sequenced material came from PBMCs. The origin of the receptors is a man aged 18-30 years in good health and CMV-seropositive.

This chain's CDR3 is CASSPTMTGVAPQHF. The CDR3 DNA follows: TGCGCCAGCAGCCCGACTATGACAGGGGTAGCGCCCCAGCATTTT. The chain combines TRBV4-1 with TRBJ1-5; 8 bases are shared with TRBD1. Trimming cost V 4 bases and J 9 bases; bases outside gene matches: 11. Germline loops: CDR1 MGHRA, CDR2 YSYEKL. The CDR3 covers 15 residues.

The CDR3 coding sequence is TGTGCCAGCAGCTTAATTCTAGGATCCAATTCACCCCTCCACTTT. Residues: CASSLILGSNSPLHF. The chain joins TRBV11-2 to TRBJ1-6; D unclear. The CDR3 runs 15 residues. Trimming stripped 2 bases from V and 7 bases from J, with 12 bases between. CDR1 SGHAT and CDR2 FQNNGV come from the germline V gene.

The V gene is TRBV29-1, the J gene TRBJ2-4; D call uncertain. The CDR3 runs 12 residues. V was trimmed by 4 bases and J by 2 bases, leaving 6 bases between them. Germline lookup yields CDR1 SQVTM and CDR2 ANQGSEA. This CDR3 is CSVVFSKNIQYF. The CDR3 coding sequence is TGCAGCGTTGTATTTTCCAAAAACATTCAGTACTTC.

The chain couples TRBV5-1 to TRBJ2-6; TRBD2 aligns across 9 bases. V lost 2 bases and J lost 4; bases outside the gene matches: 7. CDR1 and CDR2 from the germline V gene are SGHRS and YFSETQ. The CDR3 is 17 residues long. In DNA, the CDR3 is TGCGCCAGCAGCTTCCTAGCGGGGTCGGTGGGGGCCAACGTCCTGACTTTC. As protein: CASSFLAGSVGANVLTF.

The chain recombines TRBV11-2 with TRBJ1-1; perhaps TRBD1 as D (5 bases). V was shortened by 5 bases and J by 5 bases, with 9 bases between the two germline ends. CDR1 is SGHAT, CDR2 FQNNGV, per germline. This CDR3 region has 12 residues. CDR3 in DNA: TGTGCCAGCAGCCCAGGGTATACTGAAGCTTTCTTT. This codes for CASSPGYTEAFF.

J is TRBJ2-7 and V is TRBV11-2, with D perhaps TRBD1 (5 bases). The germline V gene has CDR1 SGHAT and CDR2 FQNNGV. CDR3 length equals 12 residues. Trimming shortened V by 1 base and J by 5 bases, and 6 bases separated the two germline ends. CDR3 nucleotides: TGTGCCAGCAGCTTAGCAGGGAACGAGCAGTACTTC. It yields the protein CASSLAGNEQYF.

V usage is TRBV6-6 and J usage is TRBJ1-2; 8 nucleotides line up with TRBD1. J lost 0 bases, V lost 4 bases, and 4 bases had no gene match. Germline CDR1 is MNHNY and CDR2 is SVGAGI (reference sequence). This CDR3 is built from 15 residues. Written as DNA, the CDR3 is TGTGCCAGCAGTTTCGCACAGGGGGCTAACTATGGCTACACCTTC. Protein: CASSFAQGANYGYTF.

The V call is TRBV7-8, the J call TRBJ1-1, with D perhaps matching TRBD1 (5 bases). The germline CDR1 and CDR2 sequences are SGHVS and FQNEAQ. Trimming took 6 bases from V and 0 from J, leaving 11 bases between them. The CDR3 sequence is 14 residues long. CDR3 loop: CASSRRVLNTEAFF. The CDR3 DNA reads as TGTGCCAGCAGTCGCAGGGTACTGAACACTGAAGCTTTCTTT. Full variable domain (outside the CDR3, taken from reference TRBV7-8 and TRBJ1-1): GAGVSQSPRYKVAKRGQDVALRCDPISGHVSLFWYQQALGQGPEFLTYFQNEAQLDKSGLPSDRFFAERPEGSVSTLKIQRTQQEDSAVYLCASSRRVLNTEAFFGQGTRLTVV.